The present TCR beta chain was sequenced within a study of neurological immune-mediated disorders. Study information: There were around 35 multiple sclerosis patients; approximately 31 were relapsing-remitting and 3 were secondary progressive.

This clonotype was counted many times. Its matching antigen is unknown. PBMCs numbering 2 million and stored at -80 C yielded the unsorted libraries. Study-wide results and limits: While HTLV-1-associated myelopathy showed the greatest TCR clonal expansion, multiple sclerosis showed the least, falling below healthy controls.

The V gene's germline CDR1 is LNHNV and CDR2 YYDKDF (reference sequence). V shed 4 bases and J 3 bases; nucleotides not matched to a gene: 3. This CDR3 comprises 14 residues. TCRdb reanalysed the 5' RACE reads using MiXCR and keeps one entry per CDR3 protein. The top ten clones hold less than 15% of a sample with more than 40,000 distinct CDR3 sequences, roughly 3% of them seen once. The sequence was collected from a woman aged 45-59 years with multiple sclerosis. The chain recombines TRBV15 with TRBJ2-1, with TRBD1 matching 7 bases. The sequenced sample consisted of PBMCs. This chain's CDR3 is CATSTGQDYNEQFF. CDR3 nucleotides: TGTGCCACCAGCACCGGACAGGACTACAATGAGCAGTTCTTC.